This T cell receptor beta chain was identified in a study of identical twins. Per the germline V gene, CDR1 is LNHDA and CDR2 is SQIVND (reference sequence). After removal of 5 bases from V and 10 bases from J, the junction contained 13 bases not matched to a gene. This CDR3 spans 16 amino acids. Healthy Caucasians, and only they, were the donors. Of note for this clonotype: Its antigen is not known.

One entry per CDR3 protein, called by TCRdb with MiXCR from the 5' RACE reads. Of 1.5 million to 2 million distinct CDR3 sequences detected, about 32% appear once; the ten largest clones hold over 0.25%. Study results and limitations: Compared with models, monozygotic twins showed more out-of-frame TCR alpha sharing. Zero-insertion findings could be partly confounded by invariant cells (MAIT and iNKT cells).

This receptor was identified in a newborn girl in good health. What was sequenced was cord blood. This rearrangement joins TRBV19 to TRBJ1-6; 8 nucleotides match TRBD1. CDR3 in DNA: TGTGCCAGTAGTCCCTCCCGAGGACAGGGACACTCACCCCTCCACTTT. It is translated as CASSPSRGQGHSPLHF.